The TCR beta chain under discussion was sequenced for a study of blood T cell repertoires in COVID-19. Study in general: Acute and convalescent COVID-19 specimens originated in the United States, Italy and Spain. T cells, B-cell-depleted T cells, or PBMCs supplied cDNA or gDNA.

Seattle patients were enrolled while actively infected and followed longitudinally. CDR1 is SGHRS, CDR2 YFSETQ, per germline. Between the trimmed V and J ends, which lost 0 bases and 3 bases, there was a span of 10 bases. This CDR3 is 15 amino acids long. Under the authors' procedure: Counts of nucleated cells, estimated from reference gene primer amplification, were obtained. TCRdb's table, derived via immunoSEQ multiplex PCR, lists solely in-frame clones and lacks some. That table supplies the V and J calls and clone size; D and trimming were determined from the DNA. The sample holds about 160,000 clones, roughly 82% seen once.

The chain combines TRBV5-1 with TRBJ2-1; D is perhaps TRBD1 (5 bases). Material: peripheral blood. The clonotype was recovered from a middle-aged woman with COVID-19, enrolled during active disease. DNA for the CDR3: TGCGCCAGCAGCTTGGCCAGGGCTGGCTACAATGAGCAGTTCTTC. Translation gives CASSLARAGYNEQFF.